The T cell receptor beta chain described here comes from a study of cytomegalovirus exposure and HLA in healthy donors. In the PCR, 60 Vbeta and 13 Jbeta primers were used. Libraries were prepared by immunoSEQ multiplex PCR; TCRdb keeps only in-frame clonotypes and omits some of them. The sample lists 160,000 or so clones; roughly 82% were seen once. Germline V gene sequence: CDR1 SGHDN, CDR2 FVKESK. V was trimmed by 4 bases and J by 0 bases, leaving 11 bases between them. The CDR3 contains 15 residues. This TCR was sampled from a woman in her forties or fifties in good health and CMV-seropositive. This chain links TRBV14 with TRBJ2-3; perhaps TRBD2 as D (6 bases). The source material was PBMCs. The CDR3 loop is CASSLGDFSTDTQYF. CDR3 in DNA: TGTGCCAGCAGCCTGGGGGACTTTAGCACAGATACGCAGTATTTT.